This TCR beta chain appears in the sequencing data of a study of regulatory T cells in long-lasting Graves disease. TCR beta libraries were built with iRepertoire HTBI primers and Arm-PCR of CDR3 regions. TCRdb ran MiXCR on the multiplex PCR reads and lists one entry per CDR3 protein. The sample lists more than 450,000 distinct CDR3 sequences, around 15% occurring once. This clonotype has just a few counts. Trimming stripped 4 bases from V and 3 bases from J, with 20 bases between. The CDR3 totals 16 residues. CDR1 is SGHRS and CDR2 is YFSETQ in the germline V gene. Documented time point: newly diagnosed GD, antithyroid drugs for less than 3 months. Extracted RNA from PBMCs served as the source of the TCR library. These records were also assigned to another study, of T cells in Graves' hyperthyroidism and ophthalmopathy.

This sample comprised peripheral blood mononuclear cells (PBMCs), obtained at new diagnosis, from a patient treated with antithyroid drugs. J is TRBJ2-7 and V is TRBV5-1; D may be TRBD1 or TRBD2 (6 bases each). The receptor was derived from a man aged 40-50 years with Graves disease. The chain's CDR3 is CASSRGPGPQSYEQYF. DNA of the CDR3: TGCGCCAGCAGCCGGGGGCCGGGACCCCAAAGCTACGAGCAGTACTTC.